Presented here are 6 T cell receptor beta chains from one specimen sequenced in a study of TIL therapy for anti-PD-1-resistant metastatic lung cancer. Documented time point: pre-treatment sample, taken before nivolumab and TIL therapy. The libraries were made with immunoSEQ v3. This table comes from immunoSEQ multiplex PCR, and its TCRdb copy is limited to in-frame clones, with some not included. Of under 15,000 clones listed, 70% to 80% are singletons. The source was blood, collected at baseline. These receptors were collected from a person aged 25 to 85 with non-small cell lung cancer.

The chain uses TRBV6-5 and TRBJ1-2, with unresolved D. The germline V and J ends were trimmed by 5 bases and 5 bases, with 12 bases remaining between them. Germline V CDR1 and CDR2: MNHEY, SVGAGI. The CDR3 is 13 residues long. CDR3 nucleotide sequence: TGTGCCAGCAGTCTACAGAGGGCGTATGGCTACACCTTC. Protein: CASSLQRAYGYTF.

The chain employs TRBV6-1 and TRBJ1-2, with unresolved D. V was pared by 6 bases and J by 0 bases, with 8 bases between. Germline loops: CDR1 MNHNS, CDR2 SASEGT. The CDR3 totals 13 residues. Here the CDR3 reads CASRRDANYGYTF. The CDR3 nucleotides are TGTGCCAGCAGGCGGGATGCTAACTATGGCTACACCTTC.

This clone was picked up a small number of times. This chain links TRBV6-4 with TRBJ2-1; TRBD2 matches at 9 bases. The CDR3 covers 15 residues. V lost 0 bases to trimming and J lost 4 bases; unmatched junction nucleotides: 1. Germline values: CDR1 MRHNA, CDR2 SNTAGT. The CDR3 DNA reads TGTGCCAGCAGTGACTCTAGCGGGAGTTACAATGAGCAGTTCTTC. It encodes CASSDSSGSYNEQFF.

This sequence joins TRBV6-1 and TRBJ2-1; D gene unclear. Trimming took 2 bases from V and 8 from J, leaving 7 bases between them. Germline values: CDR1 MNHNS, CDR2 SASEGT. This CDR3 contains 12 residues. This CDR3 is CASSERVDEQFF. The CDR3 DNA is TGTGCCAGCAGTGAACGGGTTGATGAGCAGTTCTTC.

The V gene is TRBV7-8, the J gene TRBJ2-1; TRBD2 aligns across 8 bases. The germline V gene encodes CDR1 SGHVS and CDR2 FQNEAQ. V lost 1 base and J lost 3; bases outside the gene matches: 8. This CDR3 comprises 17 residues. The CDR3 DNA reads TGTGCCAGCAGCTTAGGGCCCGGTCTAGCGGGCTACAATGAGCAGTTCTTC. It translates to CASSLGPGLAGYNEQFF.

The table lists this clone with a count of one. The chain links TRBV6-5 to TRBJ1-2, with D perhaps TRBD1 (6 bases). The germline CDR1 and CDR2 sequences are MNHEY and SVGAGI. The CDR3 totals 15 residues. V gave up 3 bases and J gave up 2 bases, with 13 bases separating them. The CDR3 sequence: CASSYTGAQNYGYTF. The DNA of the CDR3 is TGTGCCAGCAGTTATACGGGGGCGCAAAACTATGGCTACACCTTC.